What follows are 17 T cell receptor beta chains derived from one specimen sequenced in a study of CD8+CD57+ T cells in acquired aplastic anemia (dated by TCRdb to about 2018). Expansion of CD8+CD57+ cells had been shown by flow cytometry in the patients chosen for sequencing. Instrument used: Illumina HiSeq 2000. Profiling of TCR beta VDJ combinations and CDR3 sequences used genomic DNA as the template. TCRdb itself trimmed the public reads at Q25 with fastp, ran MiXCR and retained productive beta chains. Every entry covers one CDR3 protein and lists the most common genes and DNA from its rows. This sample comprises roughly 260,000 distinct CDR3 sequences, around half of them detected only once. Under 9% of the sample comes from the top ten. Sequencing was carried out using sorted CD4+, CD8+, or CD8+CD57+ T cells (not recorded which) from PBMCs. The source is a human donor with aplastic anemia.

With respect to this clonotype: This may be a read error, as it is one base from a much larger clone. The CDR3 bases are TGTGCCAGCAGCTACAGGGTCTTTTTAAATTCATCCCTCCACTTT. Residues: CASSYRVFLNSSLHF. The chain joins TRBV6-2 or TRBV6-3 to TRBJ1-6; possibly TRBD1 for D (6 bases). Per germline, CDR1 MNHEY and CDR2 SVGEGT. There are 15 residues in the CDR3.

This clonotype was seen at least ten times. The chain couples TRBV7-9 to TRBJ2-7; a weak D match, TRBD2 (5 bases). V shed 1 base and J shed 4 bases, with 17 bases lying between them. Per germline, CDR1 SEHNR and CDR2 FQNEAQ (reference sequence). This CDR3 has 16 amino acids. CDR3 bases: TGTGCCAGCAGCTTAGGACTGGGAGTGAATATGTACGAGCAGTACTTC. It translates to CASSLGLGVNMYEQYF.

In this sample, this clonotype turned up once. The chain has TRBV15 and TRBJ2-1; 10 bases are shared with TRBD2. After removal of 6 bases from V and 4 bases from J, the junction contained 3 bases not matched to a gene. Per germline, CDR1 LNHNV and CDR2 YYDKDF (reference sequence). The CDR3 runs to 14 residues. The chain's CDR3 is CATRGTSVYNEQFF. As DNA, the CDR3 is TGTGCCACCAGAGGGACTAGCGTTTACAATGAGCAGTTCTTC.

This clonotype has at least ten counts. The junction departs from germline at one end; a sequencing error may be responsible. The V and J genes are TRBV7-7 and TRBJ2-1; the D call may be TRBD1 or TRBD2 (5 bases each). The CDR3 consists of 16 residues. CDR1 and CDR2 from the germline V gene are SSHAT and FNYEAQ (reference sequence). DNA of the CDR3: TGTGCTAGCAGCTTAGGGCCCCCGGGACGATACAATGAGCAGTTCTTC. Its translation is CASSLGPPGRYNEQFF.

This clonotype was detected ten times or more. CDR3 nucleotide sequence: TGTGCCAGCACCTTGAGTCCTAAAGCTTTCTTT. It encodes CASTLSPKAFF. The rearrangement links TRBV7-9 to TRBJ1-1; D uncertain. The germline CDR1 and CDR2 sequences are SEHNR and FQNEAQ (reference sequence). This CDR3 has 11 residues. The ends were cut back, 7 bases at V and 9 bases at J, with 12 bases in the middle.

V and J are TRBV20-1 and TRBJ2-7; 14 bases fit TRBD2. The CDR3 totals 15 residues. CDR1 is DFQATT and CDR2 is SNEGSKA in the germline V gene (reference sequence). Trimming cost V 6 bases and J 4 bases; bases outside gene matches: 8. Here the CDR3 DNA reads TGCAGTGCCGTGACTAGCGGGAGGGAGAGGTACGAGCAGTACTTC. Translated: CSAVTSGRERYEQYF.

This clonotype has a count of ten or more. The CDR3 nucleotides are TGTGCCAGCAGCCGTTATAGGGTCGGGAGGGAGAGCGACATTCAGTACTTC. Amino acid sequence: CASSRYRVGRESDIQYF. The chain combines TRBV7-9 with TRBJ2-4; TRBD2 agrees at 8 bases. Germline-derived CDR1 and CDR2 are SEHNR and FQNEAQ (reference sequence). V lost 5 bases, J lost 8 bases, and 17 bases stayed unmatched. This CDR3 is 17 amino acids long.

The chain uses TRBV7-9 and TRBJ2-2, with D unclear. Per germline, CDR1 SEHNR and CDR2 FQNEAQ (reference sequence). Deletions cut 5 bases from V and 6 bases from J, with 10 bases between. This CDR3 spans 13 amino acids. The CDR3 nucleotides read TGTGCCAGCAGCCCCAGCCTAGCCGGGGAGCTGTTTTTT. Translating it yields CASSPSLAGELFF. The full variable domain, its missing parts supplied by reference TRBV7-9 and TRBJ2-2, is DTGVSQNPRHKITKRGQNVTFRCDPISEHNRLYWYRQTLGQGPEFLTYFQNEAQLEKSRLLSDRFSAERPKGSFSTLEIQRTEQGDSAMYLCASSPSLAGELFFGEGSRLTVL.

V gene TRBV27 combines with J gene TRBJ2-1, with 14 bases that match TRBD2. Trimming cost V 8 bases and J 6 bases; bases outside gene matches: 6. The germline V gene encodes CDR1 MNHEY and CDR2 SMNVEV (reference sequence). This CDR3 comprises 15 residues. CDR3 protein: CASGSGTSGGNEQFF. The CDR3 nucleotides read TGTGCCAGCGGTTCAGGGACTAGCGGGGGCAATGAGCAGTTCTTC.

This clonotype was seen many times. For the CDR3, the DNA is TGTGCCAGCAGTGAGGGGAAGGGGGATGGCTACACCTTC. Translating gives CASSEGKGDGYTF. The chain is built from TRBV2 and TRBJ1-2; the D gene is possibly TRBD1 (6 bases). The germline V and J ends were trimmed by 3 bases and 6 bases, with 11 bases remaining between them. The CDR3 has 13 amino acids. Germline CDR1 is SNHLY and CDR2 is FYNNEI.

This clonotype has ten or more counts. J is TRBJ1-6 and V is TRBV2; TRBD1 matches at 9 bases. The CDR3 covers 13 residues. The V and J ends lost 10 bases and 10 bases, in that order; junction bases with no gene match: 8. Germline V lookup: CDR1 SNHLY, CDR2 FYNNEI. CDR3 residues: CATYRDRASPLHF. The CDR3 DNA sequence: TGTGCCACTTACCGGGACAGGGCCTCACCCCTCCACTTT.

This rearrangement joins TRBV28 to TRBJ2-7, with a possible D match to TRBD2 (6 bases). Trimming stripped 3 bases from V and 5 bases from J, with 11 bases between. Germline CDR1 is MDHEN and CDR2 is SYDVKM. The CDR3 runs 13 residues. CDR3 DNA: TGTGCCAGCAGTTTTCTGGAGGGGAACGAGCAGTACTTC. Its protein is CASSFLEGNEQYF.

The chain carries TRBV7-9 and TRBJ2-2, with D perhaps matching TRBD1 or TRBD2 (5 bases each). Germline lookup yields CDR1 SEHNR and CDR2 FQNEAQ (reference sequence). The V end was cut by 4 bases, the J end by 1 base, with 10 bases between. The CDR3 covers 15 residues. The CDR3 nucleotides read TGTGCCAGCAGCTCCCGGGGCGAGAACACCGGGGAGCTGTTTTTT. Amino acids: CASSSRGENTGELFF. The full variable domain, rest sourced from reference TRBV7-9 and TRBJ2-2, is DTGVSQNPRHKITKRGQNVTFRCDPISEHNRLYWYRQTLGQGPEFLTYFQNEAQLEKSRLLSDRFSAERPKGSFSTLEIQRTEQGDSAMYLCASSSRGENTGELFFGEGSRLTVL.

This clonotype has a handful of counts. The chain recombines TRBV28 with TRBJ2-7; D call uncertain. Germline assignment: CDR1 MDHEN and CDR2 SYDVKM. CDR3 length equals 15 residues. V was clipped by 10 bases and J by 5 bases, with 24 bases between them. Written as DNA, the CDR3 is TGTGCCACCAATGGGTGGGATTCGCAAGCTAACGAGCAGTACTTC. As protein: CATNGWDSQANEQYF.

Ten or more counts support this clonotype. This sequence joins TRBV6-6 and TRBJ2-2; unclear D gene. Trimming stripped 2 bases from V and 7 bases from J, with 5 bases between. This CDR3 comprises 12 residues. Looked up from germline, CDR1 is MNHNY and CDR2 is SVGAGI (reference sequence). Here the CDR3 DNA reads TGTGCCAGCAGTTACGGGGTCGGGGAGCTGTTTTTT. Protein sequence: CASSYGVGELFF.

The V gene is TRBV15, the J gene TRBJ1-4; D not certain. The CDR3 is 15 residues long. From germline, CDR1 is LNHNV and CDR2 YYDKDF (reference sequence). V lost 5 bases, J lost 0 bases, and 10 bases lay in between. As DNA, the CDR3 is TGTGCCACCAGCGTAGCAGAGGCAACTAATGAAAAACTGTTTTTT. It yields the protein CATSVAEATNEKLFF.

The sample holds one count of this clonotype. The V call is TRBV29-1, the J call TRBJ1-2; 12 bases fit TRBD1. CDR3 size: 17 residues. CDR1 and CDR2 (germline): SQVTM, ANQGSEA. V lost 4 bases, J lost 9 bases, and 18 bases stayed unmatched. The CDR3 sequence is CSVGPAGQGAIWYSYTF. For the CDR3, the DNA is TGCAGCGTTGGTCCGGCGGGACAGGGGGCAATTTGGTATAGCTACACCTTC.